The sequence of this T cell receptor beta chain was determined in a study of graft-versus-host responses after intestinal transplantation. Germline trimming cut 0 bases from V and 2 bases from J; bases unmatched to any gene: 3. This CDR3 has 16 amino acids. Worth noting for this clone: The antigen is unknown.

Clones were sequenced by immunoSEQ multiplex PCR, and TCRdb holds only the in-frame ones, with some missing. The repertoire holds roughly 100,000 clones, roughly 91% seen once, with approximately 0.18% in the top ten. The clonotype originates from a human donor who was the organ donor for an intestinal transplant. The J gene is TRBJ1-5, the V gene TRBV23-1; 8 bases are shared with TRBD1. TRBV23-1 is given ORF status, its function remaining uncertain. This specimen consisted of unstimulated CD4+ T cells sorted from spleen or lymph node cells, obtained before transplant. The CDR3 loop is CASSQSMGQGNQPQHF. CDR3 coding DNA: TGCGCCAGCAGTCAATCGATGGGACAGGGCAATCAGCCCCAGCATTTT.